This TCR beta chain was sequenced for a study of T-cell reconstitution after alpha-beta-depleted transplantation in children. With 1 base removed from V and 7 bases from J, the gap between germline ends came to 14 bases. The CDR3 runs to 14 residues. Unique molecular identifiers were incorporated into the prepared TCRbeta library. Using its own MiXCR run on the PCR reads, TCRdb lists one record per CDR3 protein. This sample has 300,000 to 350,000 distinct CDR3 sequences, with 15% to 20% found just once. Sequences were derived from PBMCs, mostly from graft donor cells, sampled 360 days after TCRalphabeta/CD19-depleted stem cell transplant. The receptor was derived from a male patient aged 2-9 years who had a stem cell transplant for acute lymphoblastic leukemia, so the T cells may come from the graft donor. V gene TRBV12-3 or TRBV12-4 combines with J gene TRBJ2-7; weak D call: TRBD1 (5 bases). The CDR3 loop is CASSLGAGLREQYF. The CDR3 DNA reads TGTGCCAGCAGTTTAGGGGCAGGGTTGCGGGAGCAGTACTTC.